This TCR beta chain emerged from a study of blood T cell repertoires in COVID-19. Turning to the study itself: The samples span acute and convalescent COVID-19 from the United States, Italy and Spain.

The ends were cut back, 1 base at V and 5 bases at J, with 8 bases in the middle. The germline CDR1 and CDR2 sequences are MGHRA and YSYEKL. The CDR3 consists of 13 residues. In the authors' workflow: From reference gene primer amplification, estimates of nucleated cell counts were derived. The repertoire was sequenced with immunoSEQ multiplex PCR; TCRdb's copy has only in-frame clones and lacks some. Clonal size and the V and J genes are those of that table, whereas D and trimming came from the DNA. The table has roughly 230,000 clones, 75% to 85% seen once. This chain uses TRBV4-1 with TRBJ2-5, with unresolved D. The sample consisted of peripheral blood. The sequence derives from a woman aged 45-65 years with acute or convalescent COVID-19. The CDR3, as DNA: TGCGCCAGCAGCCAAGTAACGAGGGAGACCCAGTACTTC. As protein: CASSQVTRETQYF.